These T cell receptor beta chains were read from a single sample in a study of blood T cell repertoires in COVID-19. This table comes from immunoSEQ multiplex PCR, and its TCRdb copy is limited to in-frame clones, with some not included. In the table there are about 26,000 clones, 90% of which are singletons. Sequencing was done on a sample of peripheral blood. The receptors come from a human donor in a cohort sampled during active COVID-19. The CDR3 runs from the conserved cysteine through the conserved F or W. D genes are given only for firm matches. Rows give clone size only sometimes, using once, few, many, or a class for an expanded clone.

size,J,D,V,CDR3,DNA
-,TRBJ2-1,-,TRBV12-5,CASAALGGEQFF,TGTGCTAGTGCCGCCCTAGGTGGTGAGCAGTTCTTC
-,TRBJ1-1,-,TRBV3-1/TRBV3-2,CASSQERQVTEAFF,TGTGCCAGCAGCCAAGAAAGGCAGGTCACTGAAGCTTTCTTT
-,TRBJ2-7,-,TRBV6-1,CASSERYEQYF,TGTGCCAGCAGTGAACGGTACGAGCAGTACTTC
once,TRBJ2-7,-,TRBV6-6,CASSYSYRAEQYF,TGTGCCAGCAGTTACTCTTACAGGGCCGAGCAGTACTTC
-,TRBJ1-1,-,TRBV6-5,CASRAGHTEAFF,TGTGCCAGCAGGGCGGGGCACACTGAAGCTTTCTTT
-,TRBJ1-4,-,TRBV5-1,CASSLGTAPNEKLFF,TGCGCCAGCAGCTTGGGGACAGCTCCTAATGAAAAACTGTTTTTT
few,TRBJ1-5,TRBD1,TRBV4-1,CASSPGQGGRVQPQHF,TGCGCCAGCAGCCCCGGACAGGGGGGGCGGGTCCAGCCCCAGCATTTT
-,TRBJ2-1,-,TRBV28,CASSSDRNEQFF,TGTGCCAGCAGTTCGGACAGAAATGAGCAGTTCTTC
-,TRBJ2-7,TRBD2,TRBV7-2,CASSLGLAGPYEQYF,TGTGCCAGCAGCTTAGGCCTAGCGGGGCCCTACGAGCAGTACTTC
-,TRBJ2-2,TRBD2,TRBV5-1,CASRGETSGRGTGELFF,TGCGCCAGCAGGGGTGAGACTAGCGGGAGAGGCACCGGGGAGCTGTTTTTT
-,TRBJ2-3,-,TRBV6-5,CASSSIARGGTDTQYF,TGTGCCAGCAGTTCCATCGCCAGGGGTGGAACAGATACGCAGTATTTT
-,TRBJ2-1,-,TRBV9,CASSFSQVPYNEQFF,TGTGCCAGCAGCTTCAGTCAGGTTCCCTACAATGAGCAGTTCTTC
-,TRBJ2-2,TRBD2,TRBV5-1,CASSPGLAGDFTGELFF,TGCGCCAGCAGCCCCGGACTAGCGGGGGATTTCACCGGGGAGCTGTTTTTT
-,TRBJ2-1,TRBD2,TRBV28,CASSLSGSGRYYNEQFF,TGTGCCAGCAGTTTATCAGGTAGCGGGAGGTACTACAATGAGCAGTTCTTC
-,TRBJ1-3,-,TRBV5-1,CASSHDTASGNTIYF,TGCGCCAGCAGCCATGACACAGCCTCTGGAAACACCATATATTTT
-,TRBJ2-3,TRBD2,TRBV27,CATRSLSGSFTDTQYF,TGTGCCACGCGTTCCCTTAGCGGGAGCTTCACAGATACGCAGTATTTT
-,TRBJ1-4,-,TRBV2,CASTGVNLMATNEKLFF,TGTGCCAGCACGGGAGTCAACTTGATGGCAACTAATGAAAAACTGTTTTTT
once,TRBJ2-3,TRBD2,TRBV12-5,CASGVGTSGAVGADTQYF,TGTGCTAGTGGCGTTGGGACTAGCGGGGCCGTCGGAGCAGATACGCAGTATTTT
-,TRBJ1-2,-,TRBV19,CASSIQGYYGYTF,TGTGCCAGTAGTATCCAGGGGTATTATGGCTACACCTTC
-,TRBJ1-2,-,TRBV6-2/TRBV6-3,CASSYEQGTSYGYTF,TGTGCCAGCAGTTACGAACAAGGGACATCCTATGGCTACACCTTC
-,TRBJ2-2,TRBD1,TRBV19,CASSPRDRGKTGELFF,TGTGCCAGTAGTCCCCGGGACAGGGGAAAAACCGGGGAGCTGTTTTTT
-,TRBJ2-7,-,TRBV5-1,CASSSRGSYEQYF,TGCGCCAGCAGCTCGCGAGGCTCCTACGAGCAGTACTTC
-,TRBJ2-7,TRBD1,TRBV27,CASSLIRGSEQYF,TGTGCCAGCAGTTTAATCAGGGGGAGCGAGCAGTACTTC
-,TRBJ2-1,-,TRBV12-5,CASGPPDTLAGNEQFF,TGTGCTAGTGGTCCTCCAGATACCTTGGCAGGGAATGAGCAGTTCTTC
-,TRBJ1-5,-,TRBV5-4,CASSFPNQPQHF,TGTGCCAGCAGCTTCCCTAATCAGCCCCAGCATTTT
-,TRBJ2-1,TRBD2,TRBV7-9,CASSFTSGGGEQFF,TGTGCCAGCAGCTTTACTAGCGGGGGAGGTGAGCAGTTCTTC
-,TRBJ2-4,-,TRBV4-1,CASSQTSDRKNIQYF,TGCGCCAGCAGCCAAACTTCGGACAGAAAAAACATTCAGTACTTC